These T cell receptor beta chains were read from a single sample in a study of cytomegalovirus exposure and HLA in healthy donors. Assay used: immunoSEQ multiplex PCR; TCRdb lists only in-frame clones, some missing. The sample lists around 93,000 clones, roughly 63% occurring once. What was sequenced was PBMCs. All receptors come from a boy younger than 18 in good health and CMV-seropositive. The CDR3 runs from the conserved cysteine through the conserved F or W. Only part of the rows carry a size: once, few, many, or a class if the clone is expanded.

size	J	length	V	CDR3
NA	TRBJ2-1	14	TRBV9	CASGSTGSYNEQFF
NA	TRBJ1-2	14	TRBV25-1	CASSNPGTGYGYPF
NA	TRBJ2-7	14	TRBV7-8	CASSLGTGHYEQYF
few	TRBJ2-7	16	TRBV5-4	CASSLAGLAGGYEQYF
NA	TRBJ2-7	12	TRBV29-1	CSVPGQGYEQYF
once	TRBJ1-1	13	TRBV27	CASRRRPNTEAFF
NA	TRBJ2-1	15	TRBV7-2	CASSLLLAGGVEQFF
NA	TRBJ1-2	15	TRBV5-1	CASSPQGQWPPGYTF
NA	NA	14	TRBV6-1	CASSEALVAYEQYF
once	TRBJ2-2	14	TRBV9	CASSVGSNSGELFF
NA	TRBJ1-1	16	TRBV28	CASRTRTGYDDTEAFF
few	TRBJ2-6	15	TRBV30	CAWGLAGYGANVLTF
few	TRBJ2-7	17	TRBV30	CAWGPTRSGRAKGEQYF
NA	TRBJ1-5	19	TRBV6-1	CASSEDGVIGLAVFQPQHF
NA	TRBJ1-6	18	TRBV18	CASSPKAARGTYNSPLHF
NA	TRBJ1-3	15	TRBV12-5	CASGYSPGQGGTIYF
few	TRBJ1-5	13	TRBV6-1	CASRDTFNQPQHF
NA	TRBJ2-5	15	TRBV6-1	CASSFGQGLKETQYF
NA	TRBJ1-6	17	TRBV5-4	CASSRGGRTGENSPLHF
NA	TRBJ1-5	14	TRBV7-2	CASSPQELNQPQHF
few	TRBJ2-7	13	TRBV21-1	CASSKARGHEQYF
NA	TRBJ2-2	14	TRBV5-8	CASNPGGLNGELFF
NA	TRBJ2-2	15	TRBV29-1	CSALKPLPNTGELFF
NA	TRBJ1-2	14	TRBV19	CASSRGTGESGYTF
NA	TRBJ1-5	14	TRBV9	CASSAGTKNQPQHF
NA	TRBJ1-4	15	TRBV2	CASSEGAGLNGKLFF
NA	TRBJ2-1	15	TRBV9	CASSDSSGTYNEQFF
NA	TRBJ1-1	11	TRBV7-9	CASSEVTEAFF
NA	TRBJ1-2	12	TRBV30	CACLRGREGYPF
NA	TRBJ1-4	15	TRBV19	CASSDRRGGEEKLFF
NA	TRBJ1-2	10	TRBV30	CAWSSTGYTF
few	TRBJ1-1	14	TRBV18	CASSPEGQGVGAFF
NA	TRBJ1-3	17	TRBV9	CASSVEGESLSGNTIYF
NA	TRBJ2-5	12	TRBV29-1	CSVTDIRETQYF
NA	TRBJ2-7	16	TRBV7-9	CASSRSGLADPYEQYF
NA	TRBJ1-4	15	TRBV6-1	CASSEQRVRVEKLFF
few	TRBJ2-7	16	TRBV11-2	CASSLDLARGPYEQYF
NA	TRBJ2-2	15	TRBV30	CAWSVRGRGTGELFF
few	TRBJ1-4	14	TRBV19	CASSIGQPNEKLFF
few	TRBJ2-1	15	TRBV23-1	CASSPLIRGFDEQFF
few	TRBJ1-4	12	TRBV6-5	CASSNLEEKLFF
few	TRBJ2-5	16	TRBV5-4	CASSFSRGGLGETQYF
NA	TRBJ2-4	14	TRBV9	CASSARDGGNIQYF